The rows below give T cell receptor beta chains drawn from one sample of a study of tumor and adjacent non-tumor tissue in lung cancer. MiXCR, applied by TCRdb to the multiplex PCR reads, yields one record per CDR3 protein. This sample has around 86,000 distinct CDR3 sequences, with roughly 72% found just once. Sequencing was performed on lung tumor tissue. These receptors all stem from a woman in her 40s with non-small cell lung cancer. Both conserved end residues are part of each CDR3. Clone size is not always given. Where it is, it says once, few, many or a class for expanded clones.

size | J | V | CDR3
- | TRBJ2-1 | TRBV6-5 | CATSFLQGWDEQFF
- | TRBJ2-3 | TRBV10-2 | CANKAKGGLGTSRTDTQYF
- | TRBJ1-6 | TRBV27 | CAISLTGTGNSPLHF
once | TRBJ2-3 | TRBV11-2 | CARSLSGGSTDRQCF
- | TRBJ1-1 | TRBV12-3/TRBV12-4 | CASSYIGQNTDAFF
- | TRBJ2-3 | TRBV6-5 | CAGSYLLAGGLNTQYF
- | TRBJ2-7 | TRBV5-1 | CASSLGTANYEQYF
- | TRBJ2-7 | TRBV11-2 | CASSLRLAVHEQYF
few | TRBJ2-7 | TRBV30 | CAWSRGGFSYEQYF
few | TRBJ1-1 | TRBV11-2 | CAKSRTRSWGNTEAFF
many | TRBJ1-1 | TRBV5-1 | CASSLDSGQRTEAFF
few | TRBJ2-1 | TRBV5-1 | CASSQDSSSYNEQFF
many | TRBJ1-5 | TRBV5-6 | CASSQMRQAFNQPQHF
- | TRBJ1-5 | TRBV6-1 | CANSGWGMNSNQPQHF
- | TRBJ2-3 | TRBV6-4 | CTSSDEGDTQYF
- | TRBJ2-1 | TRBV5-8 | CASIPSRSSYNEQIF
- | TRBJ2-7 | TRBV6-1 | CARSVQPSYYEQYF
once | TRBJ2-5 | TRBV20-1 | CGEDGPRETQYF
- | TRBJ2-5 | TRBV11-2 | CASSSTTGVGQTQYF
- | TRBJ2-2 | TRBV5-4 | CVSSPPGQLNIGELFF
- | TRBJ2-7 | TRBV11-3 | CASSLGRGEQYF
many | TRBJ2-7 | TRBV6-5 | CASSYRGNWDSYEQYF
- | TRBJ2-3 | TRBV6-2/TRBV6-3 | CASSYSGDTLYF
many | TRBJ2-2 | TRBV4-1 | CASSQLFTHTGELFF
- | TRBJ1-2 | TRBV9 | CASSASWTGYGYTF
once | TRBJ1-1 | TRBV11-2 | CVNSLDGRDWGAFF
many | TRBJ1-2 | TRBV4-1 | CASSQVSGSGYTF
- | TRBJ2-1 | TRBV12-5 | CASGLGQSVDNGQFF